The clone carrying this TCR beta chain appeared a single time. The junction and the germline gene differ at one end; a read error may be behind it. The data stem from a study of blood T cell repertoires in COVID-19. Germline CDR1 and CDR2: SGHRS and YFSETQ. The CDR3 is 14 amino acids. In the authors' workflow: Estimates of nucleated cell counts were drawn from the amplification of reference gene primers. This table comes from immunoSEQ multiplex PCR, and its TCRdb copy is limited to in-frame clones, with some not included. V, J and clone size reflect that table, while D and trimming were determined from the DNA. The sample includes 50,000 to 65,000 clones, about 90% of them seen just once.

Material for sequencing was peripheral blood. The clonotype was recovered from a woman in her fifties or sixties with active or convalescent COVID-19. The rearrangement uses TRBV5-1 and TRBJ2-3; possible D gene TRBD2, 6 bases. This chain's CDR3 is CASTLLATPDTQYF. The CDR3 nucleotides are TGCGCCAGCACCTTGCTAGCGACCCCAGATACGCAGTATTTT.